The clone carrying this TCR beta chain was counted only a few times. Its antigen is unknown. Drawn from each donor were approximately 10 milliliters of peripheral blood. The V gene lost 4 bases and the J gene lost 5 bases, with 19 bases spanning the gap. The CDR3 totals 15 residues. In germline, CDR1 is SGHRS, CDR2 YFSETQ. Combining a sample-barcoded 5' primer with a J-beta primer mix, a second PCR ran for roughly 6 to 12 cycles. CDR3-containing paired-end reads numbering at least 2.5 million came from each sample. TCRdb independently ran MiXCR on the 5' RACE reads; one entry per CDR3 protein. This sample has approximately 790,000 distinct CDR3 sequences, with approximately 65% found just once. The data were taken from a study of blood T cells in healthy people across ages. Study results and caveats: A strong correlation was found between TCR beta diversity and the percentage of naive T cells.

The chain combines TRBV5-1 with TRBJ2-7, with D perhaps assigned TRBD1 or TRBD2 (5 bases each). The clonotype was recovered from a young man in good health. The specimen was blood. CDR3 DNA sequence: TGCGCCAGCAGCCCCAAACCGGGACGAGGGCACGAGCAGTACTTC. Protein product: CASSPKPGRGHEQYF.